This T cell receptor (beta chain) was profiled in a study of identical twins. The study, taken as a whole, reports: Some out-of-frame alpha sequences were shared by twins, and these showed excess low generation probability. For monozygotic twins, models underestimated out-of-frame TCR alpha sharing.

All donors were healthy, and all were Caucasian. TCRdb re-called the 5' RACE reads with MiXCR, one entry per CDR3 protein. The table lists hundreds of thousands of distinct CDR3 sequences, more than 9% of them singletons. The table lists this clonotype with a few counts. Its antigen is unidentified. This CDR3 spans 14 amino acids. CDR1 and CDR2 (germline): LGHDT, YNNKEL (reference sequence). Germline trimming cut 6 bases from V and 3 bases from J; bases unmatched to any gene: 7. The same sample was also used in a study of yellow fever vaccine responses in identical twins. This second study says: Reported findings indicate that twins' vaccine T cell responses seemed partially convergent, partially personalized.

V gene TRBV3-1 combines with J gene TRBJ2-7; 8 bases are a match to TRBD1. Material: PBMCs. This TCR derives from a woman between 18 and 29 years old in good health. CDR3 protein: CASSLRQGFYEQYF. The CDR3 DNA reads as TGTGCCAGCAGTTTGCGACAGGGGTTCTACGAGCAGTACTTC.